A single sample gave rise to the 3 T cell receptor beta chains below, sequenced in a study of CD8+ T cells in alopecia areata (dated by TCRdb to the late 2010s). The library was made by the immunoSEQ multiplex PCR assay. RNA was extracted from all samples and reverse transcribed into cDNA, which served as template for TCR sequencing. Entries here come from immuneACCESS through TCRdb and include only in-frame sequences with V and J called. Some clones fail to appear in such tables; in the studies checked, an unresolved V gene covers under half of the shortfall, and the cause of the remainder is unknown. The table gives 4,500 to 7,000 clones for this sample, with none occurring only once. The top ten constitute roughly a quarter of the sample. What the time point label conveys for this sample: mouse skin 6 weeks after grafting, around onset of hair loss. Source: skin, taken at week 6. Receptors were obtained from a C3H/HeJ mouse with alopecia areata. This strain is of MHC haplotype H2-k.

This clone has a handful of counts. Mouse germline and gene names are used. The CDR3: CASRTGEGAETLYF. Partial CDR3 DNA: TGTGCAAGCAGAACAGGGGAAGGTGCAGAA. The chain carries TRBV16 and TRBJ2-3; TRBD1 agrees at 7 bases. The CDR3 end lies 4 residues beyond the end of the read and is filled in from the germline J gene. Germline values: CDR1 SGHSA, CDR2 FRNQAP. Trimming removed 6 bases from V and 1 base from J; junction bases left unmatched: 4. This CDR3 region has 14 residues.

Judged by abundance, this clone is large. Gene names are the mouse ones. The CDR3 extends 4 residues past the end of the read, so its final part is completed from the germline J gene. This chain uses TRBV15 with TRBJ2-1; D is ambiguous. CDR3 size: 14 residues. V was trimmed by 1 base and J by 0 bases, leaving 4 bases between them. CDR1 is SGHND, CDR2 FRSKSL, per germline. The CDR3 bases that were read are TGTGCCAGCAGTTTAGGACATAACTATGCT. This sequence encodes CASSLGHNYA. The full CDR3 protein reads CASSLGHNYAEQFF. Full variable domain (remainder filled in from reference TRBV15 and TRBJ2-1): DAGVTQTPRHEVAEKGQTIILKCEPVSGHNDLFWYRQTKIQGLELLSYFRSKSLMEDGGAFKDRFKAEMLNSSFSTLKIQPTEPKDSAVYLCASSLGHNYAEQFFGPGTRLTVL.

This clone was counted many times. Gene names and germline match the mouse. The read ends 4 residues before the CDR3 terminus; that terminus is restored from the germline J gene. This chain joins TRBV31 and TRBJ1-2; TRBD1 matches at 7 bases. The germline gives CDR1 GKSSPN, CDR2 SITVG. CDR3 size: 14 residues. J was trimmed by 0 bases and V by 3 bases; bases with no gene match: 4. The sequenced part of the CDR3 DNA is TGTGCCTGGAGCGGGGACAGTGCAAACTCC. As protein: CAWSGDSANS. The whole CDR3 reads CAWSGDSANSDYTF.